This TCR beta chain was retrieved from a study of T and B cells in COVID-19 patients. Overall study findings and caveats: Patients with COVID-19 reportedly showed strongly skewed T cell receptor beta variable and joining gene usage. The recovered cohort had approximately 2,000 exclusive TCR clusters, including some 33 low generation probability clusters.

TRB was amplified from about 260-540 ng of blood genomic DNA. TRB rearrangements were amplified by multiplex PCR with BIOMED2 TRB-A/B primers. TCRdb processed the multiplex PCR reads anew with MiXCR; each CDR3 protein has one entry. The table lists around 5,100 distinct CDR3 sequences, less than 30% of them singletons. This clonotype has only a few counts. The antigen is not known. This receptor was taken from a human donor with active COVID-19. The sequencing sample was made of blood.

CDR3 residues: CASSLASRGTGELFF. DNA of the CDR3: TGTGCCAGCAGCTTAGCTAGCCGGGGCACCGGGGAGCTGTTTTTT. The rearrangement uses TRBV7-2 and TRBJ2-2, with D perhaps TRBD2 (5 bases). The V gene's germline CDR1 is SGHTA and CDR2 FQGNSA. Trimming took off 0 bases at V and 4 bases at J, with 9 bases between the two ends. The CDR3 contains 15 residues.